The 21 T cell receptor beta chains given below trace back to one sample, sequenced in a study of tumor and adjacent non-tumor tissue in lung cancer. The template was RNA from unsorted bulk tissue. Three rounds of nested PCR, following a modified ARM-PCR protocol, produced the TCRbeta library. Via MiXCR, TCRdb re-called the multiplex PCR reads, giving one row per CDR3 protein. Of 69,000 or so distinct CDR3 sequences listed, 55% to 85% are singletons. Sequenced input: lung tumor tissue. These receptors originate from a man aged 55 to 70 with non-small cell lung cancer.

On this clonotype itself: Likely a read error: the CDR3 ends without its conserved phenylalanine or tryptophan. Because the CDR3's place on the DNA is in doubt, the DNA is left out and the CDR3 is given as listed by TCRdb. The V and J genes are TRBV20-1 and TRBJ1-4. Germline V gene sequence: CDR1 DFQATT, CDR2 SNEGSKA (reference sequence). The CDR3 has 13 amino acids, counting both end residues. The CDR3 region is CSARELIGENLYL.

Of note for this clonotype: Germline and junction disagree at one end, which may indicate a read error. DNA for the CDR3: TGCAGCGGACAAGGGTCCCACAATGAGCAATTCTTC. Translation gives CSGQGSHNEQFF. J is TRBJ2-1 and V is TRBV29-1; D is unresolved. CDR1 is SQVTM and CDR2 is ANQGSEA in the germline V gene. The CDR3 covers 12 residues.

This chain's CDR3 is CASSPPGLAKRGELFF. Here the CDR3 DNA reads TGTGCCAGCTCACCACCCGGGCTAGCTAAGCGCGGGGAGCTGTTTTTT. J is TRBJ2-2 and V is TRBV18, with D possibly being TRBD2 (5 bases). The CDR3 is 16 amino acids. Germline V gives CDR1 KGHSH, CDR2 LQKENI. V lost 0 bases, J lost 7 bases, and 15 bases lay in between.

On this clonotype: Sequence at one end of the junction differs from germline and may be a read error. The rearrangement links TRBV20-1 to TRBJ2-7, with a tentative D call TRBD1 (5 bases). The CDR3 is 14 amino acids. Germline CDR1 is DFQATT and CDR2 is SNEGSKA (reference sequence). CDR3 region: CSAPLTWGRNEQYF. The CDR3 DNA follows: TGCAGTGCACCACTCACATGGGGCAGGAATGAGCAATACTTC.

The sample holds one count of this clonotype. Compared with germline, one end of the junction differs, possibly owing to a read error. The rearrangement links TRBV20-1 to TRBJ2-5, with unresolved D. The CDR3 has 12 amino acids. The germline V gene encodes CDR1 DFQATT and CDR2 SNEGSKA (reference sequence). The CDR3 reads CSGRGGQETQYF. The CDR3 nucleotides are TGCAGTGGTAGAGGTGGCCAAGAAACCCAGTACTTC.

A note on this clonotype: The junction and the germline gene differ at one end; a read error may be behind it. The chain links TRBV6-2 or TRBV6-3 to TRBJ1-1, with D perhaps TRBD1 (5 bases). Germline CDR1 MNHEY, CDR2 SVGEGT. There are 13 residues in the CDR3. The CDR3 DNA sequence: TGTGCCAGCACTTTTTCAGGGAACATTGAAGCTTCCTTT. Translated: CASTFSGNIEASF.

This clonotype has at least ten counts. CDR3 nucleotide sequence: TGCAGCGTTGTGTGGACTAGCGGGCGTGAGCAGTTCTTC. The encoded protein is CSVVWTSGREQFF. The chain uses TRBV29-1 and TRBJ2-1, with TRBD2 matching over 11 bases. Germline CDR1 SQVTM, CDR2 ANQGSEA. The CDR3 has 13 residues. After removal of 4 bases from V and 9 bases from J, the junction contained 5 bases not matched to a gene.

This chain uses TRBV19 with TRBJ2-3, with D tentatively TRBD2 (5 bases). The CDR3 is 14 residues long. Trimming removed 3 bases at V and 4 bases at J, with 11 bases between. Per the germline V gene, CDR1 is LNHDA and CDR2 is SQIVND (reference sequence). The CDR3 DNA reads as TGTGCCAGTAGTATTAGCGCGCAAGCAGATACGCAGTATTTT. Protein product: CASSISAQADTQYF. The full variable domain, its missing parts supplied by reference TRBV19 and TRBJ2-3, is DGGITQSPKYLFRKEGQNVTLSCEQNLNHDAMYWYRQDPGQGLRLIYYSQIVNDFQKGDIAEGYSVSREKKESFPLTVTSAQKNPTAFYLCASSISAQADTQYFGPGTRLTVL.

This clonotype has only a few counts. The chain uses TRBV28 and TRBJ2-5, with D tentatively TRBD2 (5 bases). This CDR3 region has 13 residues. With 8 bases removed from V and 4 bases from J, the gap between germline ends came to 14 bases. In germline, CDR1 is MDHEN, CDR2 SYDVKM. The CDR3 reads CASCRRIGETQYF. The DNA for the CDR3 is TGTGCCAGCTGTAGGAGGATCGGAGAGACCCAGTACTTC.

The sample holds one count of this clonotype. Given the absence of the conserved phenylalanine or tryptophan at the CDR3 end, a read error is likely. This chain uses TRBV20-1 with TRBJ2-5; possibly TRBD1 for D (5 bases). The CDR3 contains 11 residues. Germline CDR1 reads DFQATT; CDR2 reads SNEGSKA (reference sequence). CDR3 sequence: CNAQTEETQYI. CDR3 nucleotides: TGCAATGCCCAGACAGAAGAGACCCAGTACATC.

V and J are TRBV30 and TRBJ1-5; D unresolved. V was trimmed by 6 bases and J by 4 bases, leaving 22 bases between them. This CDR3 region has 16 residues. CDR1 and CDR2 from the germline V gene are GTSNPN and SVGIG (reference sequence). The CDR3, as DNA: TGTGCCTGTAATCGGGCTGGGGTTTATCGTAATCAGCCCCAGCATTTT. It translates to CACNRAGVYRNQPQHF.

The gene calls are TRBV6-5 and TRBJ2-1; D is perhaps TRBD2 (5 bases). CDR3 size: 13 residues. Looked up from germline, CDR1 is MNHEY and CDR2 is SVGAGI. CDR3 bases: TGTCTCAGCAGTTACGGGGTCCTGGATGGGCAGTTCTTC. The encoded protein is CLSSYGVLDGQFF.

Details on this clonotype: One end of the junction fails to match germline, which may point to a read error. The rearrangement links TRBV6-5 to TRBJ2-7, with 8 bases lining up with TRBD2. The CDR3 sequence is 15 residues long. From germline, CDR1 is MNHEY and CDR2 SVGAGI. CDR3 coding DNA: TGTGCCAGCAGACTCCTTAGCGGGAAGATCTACGAACAGTACTTC. This sequence encodes CASRLLSGKIYEQYF.

About this clonotype itself: At one end the junction does not follow the germline gene, possibly because of a read error. The chain combines TRBV10-3 with TRBJ2-7; 8 nucleotides agree with TRBD1. Germline lookup yields CDR1 ENHRY and CDR2 SYGVKD. The CDR3 is made up of 16 amino acids. CDR3 in amino acids: CVISEPGTGSTYEEYF. Here the CDR3 DNA reads TGTGTCATCAGCGAACCCGGGACAGGTTCAACCTACGAGGAGTACTTC.

This chain connects TRBV5-5 to TRBJ1-5, with D possibly being TRBD2 (7 bases). TRBJ2-3 explains the end of the DNA better; the J call may be wrong. The CDR3 extends over 15 amino acids. The germline V gene has CDR1 SGHKS and CDR2 YYEKEE (reference sequence). In nucleotides, the CDR3 is TGTGCCAGCAGCGGGGGGGCCTATAGCAATCAGGCTCAGTATTTT. Translated: CASSGGAYSNQAQYF.

Points on this clonotype: The junction shows a germline mismatch at one end, possibly a read error. The chain carries TRBV12-3 or TRBV12-4 and TRBJ2-2; TRBD2 is a possible D gene (5 bases). The CDR3 runs 16 residues. Here the CDR3 DNA reads TGTGCCAGCAGTTTAGGAGGAGGCCGAGGCGCCGGGAAGCTGTTTTTT. It encodes CASSLGGGRGAGKLFF.

As to this clonotype: One end of the junction varies from germline; a read error may be responsible. Written as DNA, the CDR3 is TGTAGTGCTAGATATGGGTACGTGCAGTTCTTC. It codes for CSARYGYVQFF. The genes are TRBV20-1 and TRBJ2-1, with no clear D. Germline CDR1 and CDR2: DFQATT and SNEGSKA (reference sequence). This CDR3 contains 11 residues.

A remark on this clonotype: This may arise from a read error, as a much more abundant clone is one base away. The chain is built from TRBV5-1 and TRBJ2-1, with 7 bases fitting TRBD1. Germline CDR1 and CDR2: SGHRS and YFSETQ. Trimming at V came to 0 bases and at J to 7 bases, leaving 10 bases not matched to a gene. This CDR3 spans 16 amino acids. Written as DNA, the CDR3 is TGCGCCAGCAGCTTGGCCACAGGGGACCCCGGGAATGAGCAGTTCTTC. It specifies CASSLATGDPGNEQFF. Drawing the rest from reference TRBV5-1 and TRBJ2-1, the complete variable domain is KAGVTQTPRYLIKTRGQQVTLSCSPISGHRSVSWYQQTPGQGLQFLFEYFSETQRNKGNFPGRFSGRQFSNSRSEMNVSTLELGDSALYLCASSLATGDPGNEQFFGPGTRLTVL.

The table lists this clonotype with a few counts. The chain is built from TRBV20-1 and TRBJ2-1; 14 bases are shared with TRBD2. The junction had 18 bases not matched to a gene; V was cut back by 5 bases and J by 15 bases. Germline V gene sequence: CDR1 DFQATT, CDR2 SNEGSKA (reference sequence). The CDR3 spans 16 residues. The chain's CDR3 is CSAGLAGGGSYNGRFF. The DNA for the CDR3 is TGCAGTGCTGGACTAGCGGGAGGTGGTTCCTACAATGGGCGGTTCTTC.

Regarding this clonotype: The junction differs from germline at one of its ends, possibly a read error. This rearrangement joins TRBV6-1 to TRBJ2-1; 7 bases line up with TRBD2. The CDR3 extends over 13 amino acids. Germline assignment: CDR1 MNHNS and CDR2 SASEGT. The CDR3 region has the DNA TGTGCCAGCATTGAAGCGGGAAACAGCGAGCAGTTCTTC. This sequence encodes CASIEAGNSEQFF.

In regard to this clonotype: At one boundary the junction diverges from the germline segment, which might be a read error. CDR3 in DNA: TGTGCCAGCAGTTACGGTCGCGGGGGGCCATTCACGGCCGGGGAGCTGTTATTT. Its protein is CASSYGRGGPFTAGELLF. The chain combines TRBV6-5 with TRBJ2-2; 8 bases line up with TRBD2. CDR3 length: 18 residues. Germline CDR1 MNHEY, CDR2 SVGAGI.